Sequencing of this TCR beta chain was carried out in a study of regulatory and conventional T cells in breast cancer (dated by TCRdb to the mid-2010s). Library creation used PCR. The run used an Illumina MiSeq. Using fastp trimming at Q25 and MiXCR clonotype assembly, TCRdb reanalyzed the public sequencing data and kept in-frame beta chains. Each entry is one CDR3 protein sequence, shown with its most common DNA and genes. This sample is represented by roughly 15,000 distinct CDR3 sequences; around a third of them were singletons. Together, the top ten hold 1.6% of the sample. Notes on this clonotype: It lacks a known antigen. Base-call qualities are not available, and no considerably larger clone is one nucleotide away.

Relative to germline, V is missing 7 bases and J is missing 5 bases, with 8 bases of the junction outside any gene match. There are 13 amino acids in the CDR3, from cysteine to phenylalanine inclusive. Solely the CDR3 DNA is kept, with 39 bases framed from the first base. The germline V gene yields SGHVS for CDR1 and FNYEAQ for CDR2. This TCR was sampled from a female donor in good health. The rearranged chain carries TRBV7-6 and TRBJ2-7; TRBD1 fits 7 bases in the junction. The sequencing sample was made of conventional T cells from blood. The DNA sequence is as follows: TGTGCCAGCACACATCTAGGGGGCAACGAGCAGTACTTC. The resulting protein is CASTHLGGNEQYF. Joined to the reference TRBV7-6 and TRBJ2-7 proteins, this CDR3 gives the full variable domain: GAGVSQSPRYKVTKRGQDVALRCDPISGHVSLYWYRQALGQGPEFLTYFNYEAQQDKSGLPNDRFSAERPEGSISTLTIQRTEQRDSAMYRCASTHLGGNEQYFGPGTRLTVT.